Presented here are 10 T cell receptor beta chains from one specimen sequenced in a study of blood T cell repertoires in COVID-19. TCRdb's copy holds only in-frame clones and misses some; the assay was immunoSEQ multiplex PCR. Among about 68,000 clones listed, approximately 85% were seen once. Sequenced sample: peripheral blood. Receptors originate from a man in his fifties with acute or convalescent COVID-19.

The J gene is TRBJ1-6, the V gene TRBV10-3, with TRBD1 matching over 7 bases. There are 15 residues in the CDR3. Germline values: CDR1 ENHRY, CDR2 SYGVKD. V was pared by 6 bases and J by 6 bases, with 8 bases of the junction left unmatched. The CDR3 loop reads CAISEGQMSNSPLHF. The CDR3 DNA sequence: TGTGCCATCAGCGAGGGACAGATGTCTAATTCACCCCTCCACTTT.

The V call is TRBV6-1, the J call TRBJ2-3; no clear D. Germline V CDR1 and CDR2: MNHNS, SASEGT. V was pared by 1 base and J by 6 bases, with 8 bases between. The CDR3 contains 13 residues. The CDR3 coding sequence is TGTGCCAGCAGTGAAGACTACATCGATACGCAGTATTTT. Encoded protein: CASSEDYIDTQYF.

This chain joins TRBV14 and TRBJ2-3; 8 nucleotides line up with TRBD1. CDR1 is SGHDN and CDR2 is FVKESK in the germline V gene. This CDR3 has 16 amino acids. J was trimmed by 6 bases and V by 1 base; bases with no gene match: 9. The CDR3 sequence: CASSQGTGSRLDTQYF. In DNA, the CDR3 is TGTGCCAGCAGCCAAGGGACAGGGAGTCGGCTGGATACGCAGTATTTT.

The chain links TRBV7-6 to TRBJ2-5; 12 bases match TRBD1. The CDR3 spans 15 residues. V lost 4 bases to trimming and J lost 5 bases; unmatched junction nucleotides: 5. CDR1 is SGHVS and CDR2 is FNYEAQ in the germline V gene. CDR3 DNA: TGTGCCAGCAGCTCAGGGGACAGGGGGCCTGAGACCCAGTACTTC. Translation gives CASSSGDRGPETQYF.

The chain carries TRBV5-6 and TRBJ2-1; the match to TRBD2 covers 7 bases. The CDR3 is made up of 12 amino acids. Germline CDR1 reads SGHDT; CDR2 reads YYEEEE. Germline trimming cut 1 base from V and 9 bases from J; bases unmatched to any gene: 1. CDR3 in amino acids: CASSLSGGEQFF. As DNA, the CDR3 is TGTGCCAGCAGCTTGTCGGGGGGTGAGCAGTTCTTC.

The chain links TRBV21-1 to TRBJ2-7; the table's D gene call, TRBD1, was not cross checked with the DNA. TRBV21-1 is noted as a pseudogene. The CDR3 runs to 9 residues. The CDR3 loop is CASHYEQYV. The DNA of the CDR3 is TGTGCCAGCCACTACGAGCAGTACGTC.

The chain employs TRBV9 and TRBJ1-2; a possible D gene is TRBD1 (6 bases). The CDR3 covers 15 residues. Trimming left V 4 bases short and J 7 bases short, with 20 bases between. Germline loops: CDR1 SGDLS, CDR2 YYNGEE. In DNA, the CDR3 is TGTGCCAGCAGCCCTCAACTATATACAGGGTTTGGCTACACCTTC. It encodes CASSPQLYTGFGYTF.

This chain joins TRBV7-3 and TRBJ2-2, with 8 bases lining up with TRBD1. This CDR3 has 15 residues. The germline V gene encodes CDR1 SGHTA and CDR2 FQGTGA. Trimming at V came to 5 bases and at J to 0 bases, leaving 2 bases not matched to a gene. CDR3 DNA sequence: TGTGCCAGCAGCCCACAGGGGGCGAACACCGGGGAGCTGTTTTTT. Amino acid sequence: CASSPQGANTGELFF.

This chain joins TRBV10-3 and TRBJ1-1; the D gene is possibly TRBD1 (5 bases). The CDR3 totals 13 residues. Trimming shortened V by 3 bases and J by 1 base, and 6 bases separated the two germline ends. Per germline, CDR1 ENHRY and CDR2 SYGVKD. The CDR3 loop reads CAISERGNTEAFF. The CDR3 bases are TGTGCCATCAGTGAAAGGGGGAACACTGAAGCTTTCTTT.

Written as DNA, the CDR3 is TGCAGCGTTGAAGGGGGCGGGGGTATACAGTACGTC. It codes for CSVEGGGGIQYV. This sequence joins TRBV29-1 and TRBJ2-7; 7 bases agree with TRBD2. CDR1 is SQVTM and CDR2 is ANQGSEA in the germline V gene. The CDR3 is made up of 12 amino acids. J was trimmed by 10 bases and V by 1 base; bases with no gene match: 7.